These T cell receptor beta chains were read from a single sample in a study of cytomegalovirus exposure and HLA in healthy donors. TCRdb's table, derived via immunoSEQ multiplex PCR, lists solely in-frame clones and lacks some. The sample gives fewer than 250,000 clones, 83% of which show up once; about 1.4% is in the top ten. The specimen sequenced was PBMCs. The source is a girl aged 10-17 years in good health and CMV-seronegative. The CDR3 runs from the conserved cysteine through the conserved F or W. A D gene is named only where the DNA matches it firmly. The size of a clone is reported for some rows only, either as once, few or many, or as a class for expanded clones.

CDR3nt: TGTGCCAGCAGCTGGGGGCCCGGGGAGCTGTTTTTT; CDR3aa: CASSWGPGELFF; d_gene: NA; v_gene: TRBV11-2; j_gene: TRBJ2-2; abundance: NA
CDR3nt: TGTGCCAGCAGCTCCGGACAGGGGAGAGAGACCCAGTACTTC; CDR3aa: CASSSGQGRETQYF; d_gene: TRBD1; v_gene: TRBV11-3; j_gene: TRBJ2-5; abundance: NA
CDR3nt: TGCGCCAGCAGCCTGGAGGGGGGGAATCAGCCCCAGCATTTT; CDR3aa: CASSLEGGNQPQHF; d_gene: NA; v_gene: TRBV5-1; j_gene: TRBJ1-5; abundance: NA
CDR3nt: TGTGCCAGCAGCTTATTGAGCCTGAACACTGAAGCTTTCTTT; CDR3aa: CASSLLSLNTEAFF; d_gene: NA; v_gene: TRBV7-9; j_gene: TRBJ1-1; abundance: few
CDR3nt: TGTGCCAGCAGCGTTTCATGGGGGCATGGGACTGAAGCTTTCTTT; CDR3aa: CASSVSWGHGTEAFF; d_gene: NA; v_gene: TRBV7-2; j_gene: TRBJ1-1; abundance: NA
CDR3nt: TGTTCCAGCAGCTTACCCCCAGGGTCGGGCTCACCCCTCCACTTT; CDR3aa: CSSSLPPGSGSPLHF; d_gene: NA; v_gene: TRBV7-9; j_gene: TRBJ1-6; abundance: NA
CDR3nt: TGCGCCAGCAGCTTGACTAGCGTCTCCTACGAGCAGTACTTC; CDR3aa: CASSLTSVSYEQYF; d_gene: TRBD2; v_gene: TRBV5-1; j_gene: TRBJ2-7; abundance: NA
CDR3nt: TGCGCCAGCAGCTTGGCCTTTTCCAGACAGGGAGGCCAAGAGACCCAGTACTTC; CDR3aa: CASSLAFSRQGGQETQYF; d_gene: NA; v_gene: TRBV5-1; j_gene: TRBJ2-5; abundance: NA
CDR3nt: TGTGCCAGCAGCCGTGCAGGGACAGCGACCTATGGCTACACCTTC; CDR3aa: CASSRAGTATYGYTF; d_gene: TRBD1; v_gene: TRBV28; j_gene: TRBJ1-2; abundance: NA
CDR3nt: TGCGCCAGCAGCCAAACTACAGGGTCCCCCTCCTACGAGCAGTACTTC; CDR3aa: CASSQTTGSPSYEQYF; d_gene: NA; v_gene: TRBV4-3; j_gene: TRBJ2-7; abundance: once
CDR3nt: TGCGCCAGCAGCCAAAGGACTGCCTACGAGCAGTACTTC; CDR3aa: CASSQRTAYEQYF; d_gene: NA; v_gene: TRBV4-1; j_gene: TRBJ2-7; abundance: NA
CDR3nt: TGCGCCAGCAGCCCACACGATAATTCACCCCTCCACTTT; CDR3aa: CASSPHDNSPLHF; d_gene: NA; v_gene: TRBV5-1; j_gene: TRBJ1-6; abundance: NA
CDR3nt: TGTGCCAGCAGTGTAGGGGGGGAGTCCGGAAACACCATATATTTT; CDR3aa: CASSVGGESGNTIYF; d_gene: NA; v_gene: TRBV28; j_gene: TRBJ1-3; abundance: once
CDR3nt: TGTGCCAGCAGCATCTCCTGGGGGGGGCCGAACTATGGCTACACCTTC; CDR3aa: CASSISWGGPNYGYTF; d_gene: NA; v_gene: TRBV6-6; j_gene: TRBJ1-2; abundance: NA
CDR3nt: TGTGCCAGCAGAAGACAGGGGTGGGAGACCCAGTACTTC; CDR3aa: CASRRQGWETQYF; d_gene: TRBD1; v_gene: TRBV6-5; j_gene: TRBJ2-5; abundance: NA
CDR3nt: TGTGCCAGCAGCTTGAACCACAGGGGCTATGGCTACACCTTC; CDR3aa: CASSLNHRGYGYTF; d_gene: TRBD1; v_gene: TRBV5-6; j_gene: TRBJ1-2; abundance: few
CDR3nt: TGTGCCAGCAGCCTCAGGGGCCCGCTTTGGTGGCCCCAGCATTTT; CDR3aa: CASSLRGPLWWPQHF; d_gene: NA; v_gene: TRBV6-5; j_gene: TRBJ1-5; abundance: few
CDR3nt: TGTGCCACCTCATTGGTGCGGGCTAATGAAAAACTGTTTTTT; CDR3aa: CATSLVRANEKLFF; d_gene: NA; v_gene: TRBV6-5; j_gene: TRBJ1-4; abundance: NA
CDR3nt: TGTGCCAGCGTCGGGGTTAAGGATCAGCCCCAGCATTTT; CDR3aa: CASVGVKDQPQHF; d_gene: NA; v_gene: TRBV19; j_gene: TRBJ1-5; abundance: NA
CDR3nt: TGTGCCAGCACTCCCCAGGGGGCGTCTGAGCAGTTCTTC; CDR3aa: CASTPQGASEQFF; d_gene: TRBD1; v_gene: TRBV2; j_gene: TRBJ2-1; abundance: NA
CDR3nt: TGTGCCACCAGCAGGGACAGGGTGGCCGCTGAAGCTTTCTTT; CDR3aa: CATSRDRVAAEAFF; d_gene: TRBD1; v_gene: TRBV15; j_gene: TRBJ1-1; abundance: NA
CDR3nt: TGCGCCAGCAGCTTGGGATATTCGGGACAGGGCGAAAAACTGTTTTTT; CDR3aa: CASSLGYSGQGEKLFF; d_gene: TRBD1; v_gene: TRBV5-1; j_gene: TRBJ1-4; abundance: few
CDR3nt: TGTGCCAGCAGTTTTGGGGGAGGAGGCTATGGCTACACCTTC; CDR3aa: CASSFGGGGYGYTF; d_gene: NA; v_gene: TRBV28; j_gene: TRBJ1-2; abundance: NA
CDR3nt: TGTGCCAGCAGCGCGCAGGATAGCGGGAGAATCCGGGGCTACGCAGATACGCAGTATTTT; CDR3aa: CASSAQDSGRIRGYADTQYF; d_gene: TRBD2; v_gene: TRBV9; j_gene: TRBJ2-3; abundance: NA
CDR3nt: TGTGCCAGCAGCTTGACTCAGGGGGCCTACGAGCAGTACTTC; CDR3aa: CASSLTQGAYEQYF; d_gene: TRBD1; v_gene: TRBV5-5; j_gene: TRBJ2-7; abundance: NA
CDR3nt: TGTGCCAGCAGCCAGGGACAAATCACCGGGGAGCTGTTTTTT; CDR3aa: CASSQGQITGELFF; d_gene: NA; v_gene: TRBV7-9; j_gene: TRBJ2-2; abundance: NA
CDR3nt: TGTGCCAGCACCCTGACAGGGCCCAGAGGCTACACCTTC; CDR3aa: CASTLTGPRGYTF; d_gene: TRBD1; v_gene: TRBV28; j_gene: TRBJ1-2; abundance: NA
CDR3nt: TGTGCCAGCTCACCCAGACAGGGGGTCTACAATGAGCAGTTCTTC; CDR3aa: CASSPRQGVYNEQFF; d_gene: TRBD1; v_gene: TRBV18; j_gene: TRBJ2-1; abundance: NA
CDR3nt: TGTGCCAGCAGCTTAGGAGGCAGGGGGCACGGAAACATTCAGTACTTC; CDR3aa: CASSLGGRGHGNIQYF; d_gene: TRBD1; v_gene: TRBV11-2; j_gene: TRBJ2-4; abundance: NA
CDR3nt: TGTGCCAGCAGTGCCGGGACAGTCTATGGCTACACCTTC; CDR3aa: CASSAGTVYGYTF; d_gene: TRBD1; v_gene: TRBV28; j_gene: TRBJ1-2; abundance: NA
CDR3nt: TGTGCCAGCAGTTACTCGCCTAATTTAGCCGTCGAGCAGTACTTC; CDR3aa: CASSYSPNLAVEQYF; d_gene: NA; v_gene: TRBV6-6; j_gene: TRBJ2-7; abundance: NA
CDR3nt: TGTGCCATCAGTGATGGGCTAGCGGGAGATAAGTACGAGCAGTACTTC; CDR3aa: CAISDGLAGDKYEQYF; d_gene: TRBD2; v_gene: TRBV10-3; j_gene: TRBJ2-7; abundance: NA
CDR3nt: TGTGCCAGCAGTTTATCGTCGGCGGGGCCATCCTACAATGAGCAGTTCTTC; CDR3aa: CASSLSSAGPSYNEQFF; d_gene: NA; v_gene: TRBV27; j_gene: TRBJ2-1; abundance: NA
CDR3nt: TGTGCCAGCAGGGAGGGAGGGACCTACAATGAGCAGTTCTTC; CDR3aa: CASREGGTYNEQFF; d_gene: TRBD2; v_gene: TRBV28; j_gene: TRBJ2-1; abundance: NA
CDR3nt: TGTGCCAGCAGCCAAGTTCTCGGGAACCACAATGAGCAGTTCTTC; CDR3aa: CASSQVLGNHNEQFF; d_gene: NA; v_gene: TRBV14; j_gene: TRBJ2-1; abundance: NA
CDR3nt: TGTGCCACCAGCGATTCCTACTACGAGCAGTACTTC; CDR3aa: CATSDSYYEQYF; d_gene: NA; v_gene: TRBV15; j_gene: TRBJ2-7; abundance: NA
CDR3nt: TGTGCCAGCAGTCCCCATCTTGGCGGCTATGGCTACACCTTC; CDR3aa: CASSPHLGGYGYTF; d_gene: NA; v_gene: TRBV27; j_gene: TRBJ1-2; abundance: few
CDR3nt: TGCAGCGTTGAAGATCGGGGGGGCCCGGGCACCTTC; CDR3aa: CSVEDRGGPGTF; d_gene: NA; v_gene: TRBV29-1; j_gene: TRBJ1-2; abundance: NA
CDR3nt: TGTGCCAGCAGCCCGTCGACAATGCTTGAGCTGTTTTTT; CDR3aa: CASSPSTMLELFF; d_gene: NA; v_gene: TRBV16; j_gene: TRBJ2-2; abundance: NA
CDR3nt: TGTGCCAGCAGTAGGGCAGGGGGCCTGAACACTGAAGCTTTCTTT; CDR3aa: CASSRAGGLNTEAFF; d_gene: TRBD1; v_gene: TRBV6-5; j_gene: TRBJ1-1; abundance: NA
CDR3nt: TGTGCCAGCAGTTTCGGGACAGGGGCCAATTCACCCCTCCACTTT; CDR3aa: CASSFGTGANSPLHF; d_gene: TRBD1; v_gene: TRBV28; j_gene: TRBJ1-6; abundance: NA